The 10 T cell receptor beta chains below all came from one sample that was sequenced in a study of cytomegalovirus exposure and HLA in healthy donors. Primers for the PCR totalled 60 Vbeta and 13 Jbeta. Clones were read by immunoSEQ multiplex PCR, and TCRdb kept only the in-frame ones, dropping some. The sample carries approximately 70,000 clones, about 74% recorded once. Sequencing was performed on PBMCs. Receptor source: a woman aged 55-69 years in good health and CMV-seropositive.

The chain carries TRBV7-2 and TRBJ1-6; D may be TRBD1 (5 bases). The V and J ends lost 6 bases and 4 bases respectively, with 16 bases between them. Per the germline V gene, CDR1 is SGHTA and CDR2 is FQGNSA. The CDR3 sequence is 16 residues long. The CDR3, as DNA: TGTGCCAGCAGTCGCGGGGGGGGACGGTATAATTCACCCCTCCACTTT. Its translation is CASSRGGGRYNSPLHF.

The V and J genes are TRBV18 and TRBJ2-2, with 8 positions matching TRBD2. This CDR3 has 15 amino acids. Germline V gene lookup returns CDR1 KGHSH and CDR2 LQKENI. V lost 1 base and J lost 6; bases outside the gene matches: 4. Written as DNA, the CDR3 is TGTGCCAGCTCACCACTGCGGGGGGCTTCCGGGGAGCTGTTTTTT. Its protein is CASSPLRGASGELFF.

The V gene is TRBV4-1, the J gene TRBJ2-7; D not certain. The CDR3 has 17 amino acids. Germline V CDR1 and CDR2: MGHRA, YSYEKL. V was pared by 1 base and J by 2 bases, with 18 bases between. For the CDR3, the DNA is TGCGCCAGCAGCCAAGTACTCCGGGTACGAAGAGCCTACGAGCAGTACTTC. Translated, it gives CASSQVLRVRRAYEQYF.

The V gene is TRBV10-3, the J gene TRBJ1-4; 10 nucleotides agree with TRBD1. The V segment lost 5 bases and the J segment 8 bases; nucleotides outside the gene matches: 8. CDR3 length: 15 residues. CDR1 and CDR2 (germline): ENHRY, SYGVKD. CDR3 sequence (DNA): TGTGCCATCAGTCGAGCCGGGACAGGGGCCGAAAAACTGTTTTTT. This sequence encodes CAISRAGTGAEKLFF.

This chain uses TRBV11-3 with TRBJ1-1; TRBD1 aligns across 9 bases. Germline V gives CDR1 SGHNT, CDR2 YENEEA. Unmatched junction bases numbered 7, after V lost 7 bases and J lost 4 bases. This CDR3 region has 14 residues. CDR3: CASTQTGGVTEAFF. The CDR3 DNA is TGTGCCAGCACACAGACAGGGGGAGTCACTGAAGCTTTCTTT.

This clone was seen once. The chain employs TRBV19 and TRBJ1-5, with 9 bases fitting TRBD1. The CDR3 runs to 15 residues. The V gene end was trimmed by 6 bases and the J gene end by 4 bases; junction bases not matched to a gene: 7. Germline values: CDR1 LNHDA, CDR2 SQIVND (reference sequence). The CDR3 DNA reads as TGTGCCAGTAGCGCCGGGACAGGGATTAATCAGCCCCAGCATTTT. It is translated as CASSAGTGINQPQHF.

V usage is TRBV6-1 and J usage is TRBJ2-1; tentative D call: TRBD2 (6 bases). The V gene lost 10 bases and the J gene lost 1 base, with 11 bases spanning the gap. CDR1 is MNHNS and CDR2 is SASEGT in the germline V gene. This CDR3 comprises 13 residues. CDR3 loop: CATREVSYNEQFF. The CDR3 region has the DNA TGTGCCACCAGGGAGGTGTCCTACAATGAGCAGTTCTTC.

The V gene is TRBV11-1, the J gene TRBJ2-5; a possible D gene is TRBD2 (5 bases). Trimming took off 2 bases at V and 5 bases at J, with 15 bases between the two ends. CDR3 size: 15 residues. The germline V gene encodes CDR1 SGHAT and CDR2 FQDESV (reference sequence). DNA of the CDR3: TGTGCCAGCAGCTTATACGGACTCCTAGGGGAGACCCAGTACTTC. Protein sequence: CASSLYGLLGETQYF.

The genes are TRBV18 and TRBJ2-1; tentatively, D is TRBD1 (6 bases). CDR1 is KGHSH, CDR2 LQKENI, per germline. The germline V and J ends were trimmed by 3 bases and 0 bases, with 15 bases remaining between them. CDR3 length: 17 residues. The CDR3 DNA follows: TGTGCCAGCTCACCCTTTTCAGGGGCGAGCTCCTACAATGAGCAGTTCTTC. Protein: CASSPFSGASSYNEQFF.

The rearrangement links TRBV14 to TRBJ1-4, with D maybe TRBD1 (6 bases). The CDR3 extends over 13 amino acids. Trimming cost V 6 bases and J 12 bases, with 17 bases left between them. Germline assignment: CDR1 SGHDN and CDR2 FVKESK. Written as DNA, the CDR3 is TGTGCCAGCAGTCAATCAAGGACAGCACAACTGTTTTTT. Protein product: CASSQSRTAQLFF.